This section outlines one TCR beta chain sequence together with its context. Its antigen is unidentified. This entry belongs to a study of CD8+ T cells in alopecia areata. Overall study: Treatment comprised oral tofacitinib, 5 to 10 mg twice daily, in treated patients.

Study-wide results and limits: Resident alphabeta T cells of normal skin are also sequenced in scalp samples.

Isolated RNA was reverse transcribed into cDNA used as the sequencing template. Profiled with immunoSEQ multiplex PCR; TCRdb holds only in-frame clones, not every one. The data contain roughly 250,000 clones, roughly two thirds of them singletons. Germline CDR1 SQVTM, CDR2 ANQGSEA. Trimming removed 7 bases at V and 2 bases at J, with 9 bases between. This CDR3 spans 12 amino acids. The sequence was obtained from a human donor with alopecia areata. The sample here was CD4+ T cells sorted from blood, taken at week 0. The chain employs TRBV29-1 and TRBJ1-5; D gene ambiguous. The CDR3 bases are TGCAGCGCGTCACGGGGCAATCAGCCCCAGCATTTT. Translation gives CSASRGNQPQHF.